Listed here are 30 T cell receptor beta chains from one sample, sequenced in a study of blood T cell repertoires in COVID-19. TCRdb's copy holds only in-frame clones and misses some; the assay was immunoSEQ multiplex PCR. In the table there are 150,000 to 200,000 clones, roughly 88% of which are singletons. Sequencing was performed on PBMCs or T cells enriched from blood (not recorded which). The receptors shown here come from a man aged 45-65 years who had recovered from COVID-19.

The chain is built from TRBV5-1 and TRBJ1-6, with 11 nucleotides matching TRBD1. CDR3 length: 16 amino acids. V was pared by 0 bases and J by 9 bases, with 5 bases of the junction left unmatched. Germline CDR1 SGHRS, CDR2 YFSETQ. CDR3 DNA: TGCGCCAGCAGCTTGGCCGACGGGACAGGGGGTTCACCCCTCCACTTT. Protein sequence: CASSLADGTGGSPLHF.

This clone appeared a few times. The chain has TRBV14 and TRBJ2-2; possibly TRBD1 for D (5 bases). In germline, CDR1 is SGHDN, CDR2 FVKESK. Trimming stripped 2 bases from V and 0 bases from J, with 19 bases between. The CDR3 has 19 residues. CDR3 sequence reads: CASSQPTLRQTPNTGELFF. In nucleotides, the CDR3 is TGTGCCAGCAGCCAACCGACGCTTAGACAGACCCCGAACACCGGGGAGCTGTTTTTT.

Only one count was recorded for this clone. The chain recombines TRBV4-1 with TRBJ1-4, with TRBD1 as a possible D gene (6 bases). Germline CDR1 reads MGHRA; CDR2 reads YSYEKL. V was trimmed by 0 bases and J by 7 bases, leaving 15 bases between them. This CDR3 is built from 16 residues. In DNA form, the CDR3 reads TGCGCCAGCAGCCAAGATGCTGGGACATTAAGTGAAAAACTGTTTTTT. Its protein is CASSQDAGTLSEKLFF.

This clone was detected only a few times. The gene calls are TRBV28 and TRBJ1-2; 8 nucleotides line up with TRBD1. With V trimmed by 7 bases and J by 5 bases, 6 bases remained unmatched. The CDR3 covers 13 residues. Germline V gives CDR1 MDHEN, CDR2 SYDVKM. CDR3 amino acids: CASNKQGGYGYTF. Here the CDR3 DNA reads TGTGCCAGCAATAAACAGGGGGGGTATGGCTACACCTTC.

The rearrangement links TRBV5-1 to TRBJ1-6; 7 nucleotides agree with TRBD1. This CDR3 spans 19 amino acids. J lost 7 bases, V lost 0 bases, and 16 bases had no gene match. Per the germline V gene, CDR1 is SGHRS and CDR2 is YFSETQ. CDR3 DNA: TGCGCCAGCAGCTTGGATCCGACAGGGCTTGGTTCTGGCAATTCACCCCTCCACTTT. Translated: CASSLDPTGLGSGNSPLHF.

The rearrangement links TRBV5-1 to TRBJ2-3; D not resolved. Germline V lookup: CDR1 SGHRS, CDR2 YFSETQ. V lost 0 bases, J lost 2 bases, and 10 bases lay in between. The CDR3 runs 15 residues. The CDR3 is CASSLAVVNTDTQYF. The CDR3 bases are TGCGCCAGCAGCTTGGCCGTAGTCAACACAGATACGCAGTATTTT. The full variable domain, with the rest looked up from reference TRBV5-1 and TRBJ2-3, is KAGVTQTPRYLIKTRGQQVTLSCSPISGHRSVSWYQQTPGQGLQFLFEYFSETQRNKGNFPGRFSGRQFSNSRSEMNVSTLELGDSALYLCASSLAVVNTDTQYFGPGTRLTVL.

The genes are TRBV7-9 and TRBJ1-4, with 10 bases aligning to TRBD1. V lost 4 bases and J lost 7; bases outside the gene matches: 9. The germline V gene encodes CDR1 SEHNR and CDR2 FQNEAQ (reference sequence). The length of the CDR3 is 16 residues. CDR3 loop: CASSSGTGVGGEKLFF. CDR3 DNA sequence: TGTGCCAGCAGCTCCGGGACAGGGGTTGGCGGTGAAAAACTGTTTTTT. Full variable domain (rest looked up from reference TRBV7-9 and TRBJ1-4): DTGVSQNPRHKITKRGQNVTFRCDPISEHNRLYWYRQTLGQGPEFLTYFQNEAQLEKSRLLSDRFSAERPKGSFSTLEIQRTEQGDSAMYLCASSSGTGVGGEKLFFGSGTQLSVL.

This clone has a single count. This sequence joins TRBV1 and TRBJ1-1; the table's TRBD1 call for D was not verified on the DNA. TRBV1 is a listed pseudogene. The CDR3 has 14 amino acids. The chain's CDR3 is CTSMPPGQDTEAFF. CDR3 bases: TGCACCAGCATGCCGCCGGGACAGGACACTGAAGCTTTCTTT.

The chain recombines TRBV3-1 (or the pseudogene TRBV3-2) with TRBJ2-2; no definite D call. Germline CDR1 and CDR2: LGHDT and YNNKEL (reference sequence). The V end lost 0 bases, the J end lost 4 bases, and 18 bases lay between the germline ends. CDR3 length: 18 amino acids. The CDR3 DNA sequence: TGTGCCAGCAGCCAAGACTCAACTACTCCCTTTGGCACCGGGGAGCTGTTTTTT. Translating gives CASSQDSTTPFGTGELFF.

This clone was seen a single time. This chain joins TRBV7-2 and TRBJ1-3; D is perhaps TRBD1 (6 bases). In germline, CDR1 is SGHTA, CDR2 FQGNSA. The CDR3 covers 17 residues. V lost 3 bases to trimming and J lost 4 bases, with 19 bases between them. CDR3 protein: CASSFRASTGPGNTIYF. In DNA form, the CDR3 reads TGTGCCAGCAGCTTCAGAGCCTCGACAGGACCCGGAAACACCATATATTTT.

The chain uses TRBV28 and TRBJ1-5; D call uncertain. This CDR3 region has 12 residues. The V and J ends lost 1 base and 5 bases respectively, with 3 bases between them. CDR1 and CDR2 (germline): MDHEN, SYDVKM. The CDR3 DNA reads TGTGCCAGCAGTTTATCTCATCAGCCCCAGCATTTT. This encodes CASSLSHQPQHF.

The V and J genes are TRBV30 and TRBJ2-3; tentative D call: TRBD1 (5 bases). CDR1 is GTSNPN, CDR2 SVGIG, per germline (reference sequence). The CDR3 contains 14 residues. V was pared by 5 bases and J by 5 bases, with 17 bases between. The CDR3 here is CAWGPEGVQDTQYF. Here the CDR3 DNA reads TGTGCCTGGGGTCCGGAAGGGGTACAAGATACGCAGTATTTT.

By sample share, this clone is medium-sized. J is TRBJ1-5 and V is TRBV7-6; 8 bases map to TRBD1. Germline assignment: CDR1 SGHVS and CDR2 FNYEAQ. There are 13 residues in the CDR3. With V trimmed by 5 bases and J by 7 bases, 4 bases remained unmatched. CDR3 sequence: CASSPGGGQPQHF. Here the CDR3 DNA reads TGTGCCAGCAGCCCAGGGGGCGGGCAGCCCCAGCATTTT.

Here the CDR3 reads CASSYSPTYNYGYTF. The CDR3 nucleotides read TGTGCCAGCAGTTACTCACCCACTTATAACTATGGCTACACCTTC. The chain links TRBV6-6 to TRBJ1-2; D is ambiguous. In germline, CDR1 is MNHNY, CDR2 SVGAGI (reference sequence). The CDR3 has 15 amino acids. The V end lost 0 bases, the J end lost 1 base, and 9 bases lay between the germline ends.

The chain is built from TRBV6-5 and TRBJ1-2, with 7 bases fitting TRBD1. J was trimmed by 4 bases and V by 8 bases; bases with no gene match: 7. The CDR3 covers 13 residues. CDR1 MNHEY and CDR2 SVGAGI come from the germline V gene. In DNA form, the CDR3 reads TGTGCCAGCCATGGGGGGACAGCCTATGGCTACACCTTC. It translates to CASHGGTAYGYTF.

This clone was seen only once. The chain employs TRBV5-8 and TRBJ1-5, with D possibly matching TRBD1 (5 bases). CDR3 size: 14 residues. V lost 0 bases and J 8 bases, leaving 12 bases between the germline ends. Germline CDR1 reads SGHTS; CDR2 reads YDEGEE. CDR3 bases: TGTGCCAGCAGCTTGGGTTACAGGCCGGAGCCCCAGCATTTT. It yields the protein CASSLGYRPEPQHF.

CDR3 DNA sequence: TGTGCCAGCAGCCAAGATTGGACAGCCTCCTACAATGAGCAGTTCTTC. It is translated as CASSQDWTASYNEQFF. The gene calls are TRBV14 and TRBJ2-1; possible D gene TRBD1, 6 bases. Per germline, CDR1 SGHDN and CDR2 FVKESK. Deletions cut 0 bases from V and 0 bases from J, with 9 bases between. This CDR3 has 16 amino acids.

This clone appeared once. J is TRBJ2-2 and V is TRBV3-1 (or the pseudogene TRBV3-2); TRBD2 matches at 14 bases. Germline assignment: CDR1 LGHDT and CDR2 YNNKEL (reference sequence). The CDR3 contains 17 residues. Trimming removed 4 bases from V and 4 bases from J; junction bases left unmatched: 5. CDR3 sequence reads: CASSRGLAGGVTGELFF. DNA of the CDR3: TGTGCCAGCAGCCGCGGACTAGCGGGGGGAGTCACCGGGGAGCTGTTTTTT.

Here the CDR3 DNA reads TGTGCCAGCAGGCAGGACAGGGCGTACACCGGGGAGCTGTTTTTT. It translates to CASRQDRAYTGELFF. The chain couples TRBV6-5 to TRBJ2-2, with 8 nucleotides matching TRBD1. CDR1 and CDR2 from the germline V gene are MNHEY and SVGAGI. The CDR3 covers 15 residues. V shed 6 bases, J shed 3 bases, and the junction held 6 bases outside the gene matches.

The rearrangement joins TRBV10-3 to TRBJ1-2, with TRBD1 matching over 10 bases. This CDR3 is built from 14 residues. Trimming at V came to 4 bases and at J to 5 bases, leaving 4 bases not matched to a gene. Germline V CDR1 and CDR2: ENHRY, SYGVKD. CDR3 protein: CAISGQGARYGYTF. The CDR3 coding sequence is TGTGCCATCAGTGGACAGGGGGCGCGATATGGCTACACCTTC.

This clone appeared a few times. The genes are TRBV6-5 and TRBJ1-5, with 9 bases matching TRBD1. CDR3 size: 16 residues. Germline loops: CDR1 MNHEY, CDR2 SVGAGI. The V gene end was trimmed by 4 bases and the J gene end by 2 bases; junction bases not matched to a gene: 6. This CDR3 is CASSSTGQGRNQPQHF. CDR3 bases: TGTGCCAGCAGTTCCACGGGACAGGGCCGCAATCAGCCCCAGCATTTT.

The J gene is TRBJ1-1, the V gene TRBV18, with 7 bases aligning to TRBD1. V lost 3 bases to trimming and J lost 0 bases; unmatched junction nucleotides: 7. CDR1 is KGHSH, CDR2 LQKENI, per germline. The CDR3 contains 16 residues. For the CDR3, the DNA is TGTGCCAGCTCACCTCCGGGACAGATTTTGAACACTGAAGCTTTCTTT. Amino acid sequence: CASSPPGQILNTEAFF.

This clone was detected once. The chain uses TRBV30 and TRBJ1-2; a weak D match, TRBD1 (6 bases). The V gene's germline CDR1 is GTSNPN and CDR2 SVGIG (reference sequence). The CDR3 totals 15 residues. V lost 5 bases to trimming and J lost 0 bases, with 16 bases between them. CDR3 amino acids: CAWVRGRLANYGYTF. The CDR3 DNA is TGTGCCTGGGTCAGGGGAAGGCTAGCTAACTATGGCTACACCTTC.

CDR3: CASGSGYSTDTQYF. CDR3 in DNA: TGTGCTAGTGGATCGGGGTACAGCACAGATACGCAGTATTTT. The rearrangement joins TRBV12-5 to TRBJ2-3; weak D call: TRBD2 (5 bases). The CDR3 has 14 amino acids. CDR1 and CDR2 (germline): LGHNT, FRNRAP. V lost 6 bases and J lost 0, with 10 bases in between.

The count of this clone is one. The chain combines TRBV5-1 with TRBJ2-5; 11 bases map to TRBD2. CDR1 and CDR2 from the germline V gene are SGHRS and YFSETQ. V gave up 4 bases and J gave up 5 bases; unmatched junction bases: 4. CDR3 length: 14 residues. Written as DNA, the CDR3 is TGCGCCAGCAGCATACTAGCGGGGGAGGAGACCCAGTACTTC. Amino acids: CASSILAGEETQYF.

The chain joins TRBV7-3 to TRBJ2-2; D may be TRBD1 (6 bases). The CDR3 runs 15 residues. CDR1 and CDR2 (germline): SGHTA, FQGTGA. V was pared by 5 bases and J by 7 bases, with 17 bases between. The CDR3 bases are TGTGCCAGCAGCCCCTCCCTGGGGGCCGGCGGGGAGCTGTTTTTT. Residues: CASSPSLGAGGELFF. Full variable domain (remainder filled in from reference TRBV7-3 and TRBJ2-2): GAGVSQTPSNKVTEKGKYVELRCDPISGHTALYWYRQSLGQGPEFLIYFQGTGAADDSGLPNDRFFAVRPEGSVSTLKIQRTERGDSAVYLCASSPSLGAGGELFFGEGSRLTVL.

J is TRBJ2-7 and V is TRBV4-1; 9 nucleotides match TRBD1. V was clipped by 3 bases and J by 3 bases; unmatched bases: 3. Germline-derived CDR1 and CDR2 are MGHRA and YSYEKL. The CDR3 extends over 14 amino acids. CDR3 DNA: TGCGCCAGCAGCCACAGGACAGGGGACTACGAGCAGTACTTC. Amino acid sequence: CASSHRTGDYEQYF.

The V and J genes are TRBV4-1 and TRBJ1-6, with 8 nucleotides matching TRBD1. This CDR3 is built from 18 residues. Per germline, CDR1 MGHRA and CDR2 YSYEKL. Unmatched junction bases numbered 17, after V lost 4 bases and J lost 9 bases. The chain's CDR3 is CASSREIPWQGAGSPLHF. For the CDR3, the DNA is TGCGCCAGCAGCCGAGAGATCCCATGGCAGGGGGCAGGTTCACCCCTCCACTTT.

The V and J genes are TRBV27 and TRBJ1-4, with D possibly being TRBD1 (6 bases). The CDR3 is made up of 13 amino acids. V was pared by 5 bases and J by 5 bases, with 9 bases between. Germline CDR1 and CDR2: MNHEY and SMNVEV (reference sequence). The DNA for the CDR3 is TGTGCCAGCAGTCACAGGGAGAATGAAAAACTGTTTTTT. Translating it yields CASSHRENEKLFF.

This clone was seen a single time. The sample contains more than one DNA sequence encoding this CDR3. The chain carries TRBV6-5 and TRBJ1-5, with D maybe TRBD1 (6 bases). The CDR3 extends over 13 amino acids. Germline lookup yields CDR1 MNHEY and CDR2 SVGAGI. Trimming removed 6 bases from V and 4 bases from J, with 10 bases in between. The CDR3 loop reads CASRGQGNQPQHF. For the CDR3, the DNA is TGTGCCAGCAGGGGGCAGGGGAATCAGCCCCAGCATTTT.